This entry lists 10 T cell receptor beta chains sequenced from one sample in a study of T-cell reconstitution after alpha-beta-depleted transplantation in children. Unique molecular identifiers were built into the TCRbeta library. TCRdb reprocessed the PCR reads via MiXCR and lists one record per CDR3 protein. The data hold under 450,000 distinct CDR3 sequences, with 15% to 20% observed a single time. This specimen consisted of PBMCs, mostly from graft donor cells, obtained 360 days after TCRalphabeta/CD19-depleted stem cell transplant. The receptors shown here come from a boy younger than two who had a stem cell transplant for Wiskott-Aldrich syndrome, so the T cells may come from the graft donor.

The table lists this clonotype with a few counts. The chain couples TRBV12-3 or TRBV12-4 to TRBJ2-7; D is undetermined. The CDR3 loop spans 13 amino acids. Trimming shortened V by 4 bases and J by 5 bases, and 12 bases separated the two germline ends. CDR3 in DNA: TGTGCCAGCAGTTCTCCAAACGTGAACGAGCAGTACTTC. Residues: CASSSPNVNEQYF.

The chain recombines TRBV6-1 with TRBJ1-4; 8 positions match TRBD1. Germline CDR1 is MNHNS and CDR2 is SASEGT. Trimming cost V 4 bases and J 8 bases; bases outside gene matches: 6. This CDR3 is 14 amino acids long. CDR3 DNA: TGTGCCAGCAGTGCGGACAGGGTATACGAAAAACTGTTTTTT. Translating it yields CASSADRVYEKLFF.

This chain links TRBV6-5 with TRBJ1-5, with a possible D match to TRBD1 (5 bases). V was pared by 0 bases and J by 6 bases, with 12 bases between. The CDR3 sequence is 15 residues long. Germline V gene lookup returns CDR1 MNHEY and CDR2 SVGAGI. The CDR3 region has the DNA TGTGCCAGCAGTTACTCGGGGGGAGAGGGTCAGCCCCAGCATTTT. This sequence encodes CASSYSGGEGQPQHF.

There are many counts of this clonotype. This chain joins TRBV7-9 and TRBJ1-5, with D unresolved. V was trimmed by 2 bases and J by 5 bases, leaving 7 bases between them. Germline CDR1 and CDR2: SEHNR and FQNEAQ (reference sequence). This CDR3 region has 13 residues. DNA for the CDR3: TGTGCCAGCAGCTTATACGGGGATCAGCCCCAGCATTTT. Its protein is CASSLYGDQPQHF.

The rearrangement uses TRBV6-5 and TRBJ1-1; 7 nucleotides match TRBD1. Germline V lookup: CDR1 MNHEY, CDR2 SVGAGI. The CDR3 has 16 amino acids. V trimming: 2 bases; J trimming: 3 bases; junction bases outside the gene matches: 9. The CDR3 sequence is CASSYGTEALYTEAFF. The CDR3 DNA sequence: TGTGCCAGCAGTTACGGGACAGAGGCCCTTTACACTGAAGCTTTCTTT.

This chain joins TRBV20-1 and TRBJ2-4, with TRBD2 matching over 11 bases. Unmatched junction bases numbered 5, after V lost 7 bases and J lost 3 bases. The CDR3 runs 14 residues. The germline V gene encodes CDR1 DFQATT and CDR2 SNEGSKA (reference sequence). The DNA for the CDR3 is TGCAGTGTTAGCGGGAGGGGGCTCAAAAACATTCAGTACTTC. Translated: CSVSGRGLKNIQYF.

This sequence joins TRBV5-1 and TRBJ2-1, with 9 positions matching TRBD2. Germline V gene sequence: CDR1 SGHRS, CDR2 YFSETQ. J was trimmed by 7 bases and V by 0 bases; bases with no gene match: 2. The length of the CDR3 is 14 residues. The CDR3 is CASSLGLAANEQFF. In nucleotides, the CDR3 is TGCGCCAGCAGCTTGGGACTAGCGGCTAATGAGCAGTTCTTC.

This clonotype occurred a few times. V is TRBV6-5 and J is TRBJ2-7; D is undetermined. Between the trimmed V and J ends, which lost 3 bases and 6 bases, there was a span of 15 bases. The CDR3 consists of 14 residues. The germline V gene encodes CDR1 MNHEY and CDR2 SVGAGI. The CDR3 DNA reads as TGTGCCAGCAGTTATGGCAGGTCCAGAGGCGAGCAGTACTTC. Translation gives CASSYGRSRGEQYF.

This clonotype was picked up a small number of times. This chain joins TRBV6-2 or TRBV6-3 and TRBJ2-2; possibly TRBD2 for D (6 bases). Trimming pared 7 bases from V and 4 bases from J, leaving 10 bases between. Germline-derived CDR1 and CDR2 are MNHEY and SVGEGT. The CDR3 length is 13 residues. In DNA, the CDR3 is TGTGCCAGCACCCTTAGCGGCACCGGGGAGCTGTTTTTT. Its protein is CASTLSGTGELFF.

There are a few counts of this clonotype. J is TRBJ1-4 and V is TRBV5-5; no firm D call. V lost 0 bases and J lost 16, with 16 bases in between. From germline, CDR1 is SGHKS and CDR2 YYEKEE (reference sequence). There are 13 residues in the CDR3. The CDR3 nucleotides are TGTGCCAGCAGCTTGGCCGCCCGGCAAAGAGAGTTTTTT. It codes for CASSLAARQREFF.